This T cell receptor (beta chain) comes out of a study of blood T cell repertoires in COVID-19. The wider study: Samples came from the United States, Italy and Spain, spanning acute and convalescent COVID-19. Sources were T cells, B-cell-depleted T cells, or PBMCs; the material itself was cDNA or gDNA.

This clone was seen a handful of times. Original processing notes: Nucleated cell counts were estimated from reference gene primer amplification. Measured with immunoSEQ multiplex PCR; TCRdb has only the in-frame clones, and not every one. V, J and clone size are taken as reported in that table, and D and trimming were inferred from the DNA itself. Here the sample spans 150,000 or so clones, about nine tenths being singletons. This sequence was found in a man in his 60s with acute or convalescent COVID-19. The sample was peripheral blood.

CDR3 sequence reads: CASSEGGSTDTQYF. The CDR3 bases are TGTGCCAGCAGCGAGGGGGGGAGCACAGATACGCAGTATTTT. The V and J genes are TRBV9 and TRBJ2-3; a weak D match, TRBD2 (7 bases). Deletions cut 3 bases from V and 0 bases from J, with 8 bases between. CDR1 and CDR2 (germline): SGDLS, YYNGEE. The CDR3 covers 14 residues.